Below, 20 T cell receptor beta chains from the same sample are listed, as sequenced in a study of identical twins. MiXCR, run by TCRdb on the 5' RACE reads, gives a single entry per CDR3 protein. The table lists approximately 700,000 distinct CDR3 sequences, around 5.7% of them singletons. Input material: naive T cells sorted from blood. These receptors were collected from a man in his late teens or twenties in good health.

This clonotype has ten or more counts. The chain is built from TRBV4-3 and TRBJ1-5; D unclear. The V gene lost 1 base and the J gene lost 3 bases, with 10 bases spanning the gap. The CDR3 loop spans 15 amino acids. Germline V gene sequence: CDR1 LGHNA, CDR2 YSLEER. CDR3 bases: TGCGCCAGCAGCCAAGCGAATGGGCCCAATCAGCCCCAGCATTTT. Its translation: CASSQANGPNQPQHF.

Many counts were recorded for this clonotype. This chain uses TRBV29-1 with TRBJ2-1, with D possibly matching TRBD1 (5 bases). CDR1 is SQVTM and CDR2 is ANQGSEA in the germline V gene. The CDR3 runs to 12 residues. Trimming stripped 7 bases from V and 4 bases from J, with 11 bases between. The CDR3 DNA reads as TGCAGCGCCCTCGCAGGGTACAATGAGCAGTTCTTC. Its translation: CSALAGYNEQFF.

This clonotype was observed at least ten times. The rearrangement links TRBV12-3 or TRBV12-4 to TRBJ2-4; D gene uncertain. With 6 bases removed from V and 0 bases from J, the gap between germline ends came to 9 bases. The CDR3 has 14 amino acids. CDR3 DNA sequence: TGTGCCAGCAGCGCCCCGGTAGCCAAAAACATTCAGTACTTC. Encoded protein: CASSAPVAKNIQYF.

The V and J genes are TRBV11-2 and TRBJ2-4; 10 nucleotides line up with TRBD1. Per the germline V gene, CDR1 is SGHAT and CDR2 is FQNNGV. The trim removed 4 bases at V and 8 bases at J, leaving 5 bases unmatched. The length of the CDR3 is 14 residues. CDR3 bases: TGTGCCAGCAGCTCCCCCGGGACAGGGGACATTCAGTACTTC. Its protein product is CASSSPGTGDIQYF.

This clonotype was found many times. The chain is built from TRBV5-1 and TRBJ1-5, with D tentatively TRBD1 (6 bases). The V gene lost 4 bases and the J gene lost 4 bases, with 12 bases spanning the gap. Per germline, CDR1 SGHRS and CDR2 YFSETQ. The CDR3 totals 14 residues. The CDR3: CASSTGQKNQPQHF. CDR3 coding DNA: TGCGCCAGCAGCACCGGACAGAAAAATCAGCCCCAGCATTTT. The full variable domain, rest sourced from reference TRBV5-1 and TRBJ1-5, is KAGVTQTPRYLIKTRGQQVTLSCSPISGHRSVSWYQQTPGQGLQFLFEYFSETQRNKGNFPGRFSGRQFSNSRSEMNVSTLELGDSALYLCASSTGQKNQPQHFGDGTRLSIL.

This clonotype has at least ten counts. V usage is TRBV7-7 and J usage is TRBJ2-6; D is ambiguous. This CDR3 has 14 residues. From germline, CDR1 is SSHAT and CDR2 FNYEAQ (reference sequence). Trimming stripped 5 bases from V and 0 bases from J, with 5 bases between. For the CDR3, the DNA is TGTGCCAGCAGCCATGACTCTGGGGCCAACGTCCTGACTTTC. Protein product: CASSHDSGANVLTF.

This clonotype was seen a few times. V is TRBV14 and J is TRBJ2-1; TRBD2 matches at 7 bases. The CDR3 covers 18 residues. V was pared by 0 bases and J by 6 bases, with 14 bases of the junction left unmatched. CDR1 and CDR2 from the germline V gene are SGHDN and FVKESK. The CDR3, as DNA: TGTGCCAGCAGCCAAGACCACCTCGGGGTGGCGGGAGTCAATGAGCAGTTCTTC. Protein: CASSQDHLGVAGVNEQFF.

This clonotype was recorded at least ten times. The V gene is TRBV5-1, the J gene TRBJ1-6; 9 bases line up with TRBD1. V shed 3 bases, J shed 5 bases, and the junction held 3 bases outside the gene matches. In germline, CDR1 is SGHRS, CDR2 YFSETQ. CDR3 length equals 15 residues. The CDR3 DNA reads as TGCGCCAGCAGCTCCAGGACAGGGGATAATTCACCCCTCCACTTT. Encoded protein: CASSSRTGDNSPLHF.

This clonotype was seen at least ten times. V and J are TRBV7-9 and TRBJ1-6; 9 positions match TRBD1. CDR3 length: 14 residues. The V gene end was trimmed by 1 base and the J gene end by 9 bases; junction bases not matched to a gene: 1. Germline CDR1 reads SEHNR; CDR2 reads FQNEAQ (reference sequence). This chain's CDR3 is CASSLGTGVSPLHF. The CDR3 nucleotides read TGTGCCAGCAGCTTAGGGACAGGGGTTTCACCCCTCCACTTT.

Many counts were recorded for this clonotype. This chain joins TRBV5-1 and TRBJ2-4; D is possibly TRBD1 or TRBD2 (5 bases each). Germline V gene data show CDR1 as SGHRS and CDR2 as YFSETQ. The CDR3 is made up of 13 amino acids. V was pared by 5 bases and J by 8 bases, with 14 bases between. The CDR3 DNA reads TGCGCCAGCAGTCCGGGACCTGAGGACATTCAGTACTTC. Its protein product is CASSPGPEDIQYF.

There are a few counts of this clonotype. The chain is built from TRBV5-1 and TRBJ2-5, with TRBD2 matching over 13 bases. Per the germline V gene, CDR1 is SGHRS and CDR2 is YFSETQ. The V segment lost 4 bases and the J segment 2 bases; nucleotides outside the gene matches: 17. CDR3 length: 20 residues. CDR3: CASSHLIRTSGRPNQETQYF. CDR3 DNA sequence: TGCGCCAGCAGCCACCTCATCCGGACTAGCGGGAGACCCAATCAAGAGACCCAGTACTTC.

The rearrangement joins TRBV29-1 to TRBJ2-2; no definite D call. This CDR3 contains 12 residues. V was shortened by 5 bases and J by 5 bases, with 9 bases between the two germline ends. CDR1 is SQVTM, CDR2 ANQGSEA, per germline. The CDR3 sequence: CSVFRSTGELFF. The CDR3 DNA is TGCAGCGTTTTCAGGTCAACCGGGGAGCTGTTTTTT.

The CDR3, as DNA: TGCAGCGTGAACAGGGCAGGCGAGGGTCTGGAGACCCAGTACTTC. It specifies CSVNRAGEGLETQYF. The chain links TRBV29-1 to TRBJ2-5, with D perhaps matching TRBD1 (6 bases). Germline CDR1 reads SQVTM; CDR2 reads ANQGSEA. The V end lost 6 bases, the J end lost 5 bases, and 22 bases lay between the germline ends. CDR3 length equals 15 residues.

This clonotype was counted only a few times. This chain links TRBV19 with TRBJ1-1; 7 bases match TRBD1. The V gene's germline CDR1 is LNHDA and CDR2 SQIVND (reference sequence). This CDR3 region has 15 residues. Trimming cost V 1 base and J 1 base; bases outside gene matches: 3. The CDR3 DNA is TGTGCCAGTAGTATAGGACAGGGCGGGAACACTGAAGCTTTCTTT. Residues: CASSIGQGGNTEAFF.

The V and J genes are TRBV4-2 and TRBJ2-7, with TRBD1 identical over 7 bases. The CDR3 runs 16 residues. V dropped 0 bases and J dropped 0; count of bases not matched to a gene: 5. Germline CDR1 is LGHNA and CDR2 is YNFKEQ. The chain's CDR3 is CASSQEAGDSSYEQYF. CDR3 bases: TGTGCCAGCAGCCAAGAGGCAGGGGACAGCTCCTACGAGCAGTACTTC.

This chain joins TRBV7-9 and TRBJ2-5; TRBD2 matches 7 bases. Germline V CDR1 and CDR2: SEHNR, FQNEAQ (reference sequence). V trimming: 7 bases; J trimming: 4 bases; junction bases outside the gene matches: 6. This CDR3 is built from 13 residues. CDR3 region: CASIVGGGETQYF. CDR3 sequence (DNA): TGTGCCAGCATTGTGGGGGGGGGAGAGACCCAGTACTTC. Filled out from reference TRBV7-9 and TRBJ2-5, the complete variable domain reads DTGVSQNPRHKITKRGQNVTFRCDPISEHNRLYWYRQTLGQGPEFLTYFQNEAQLEKSRLLSDRFSAERPKGSFSTLEIQRTEQGDSAMYLCASIVGGGETQYFGPGTRLLVL.

There are a few counts of this clonotype. The chain joins TRBV13 to TRBJ1-6; a weak D match, TRBD1 (6 bases). Germline CDR1 PRHDT, CDR2 FYEKMQ (reference sequence). CDR3 length: 14 residues. The germline V and J ends were trimmed by 7 bases and 8 bases, with 15 bases remaining between them. The CDR3 DNA sequence: TGTGCCAGCAAAAAATGGGGACAAGATTCACCCCTCCACTTT. Translating gives CASKKWGQDSPLHF.

This sequence joins TRBV3-1 and TRBJ2-3; D possibly corresponds to TRBD1 (6 bases). The germline gives CDR1 LGHDT, CDR2 YNNKEL (reference sequence). The CDR3 totals 14 residues. Trimming shortened V by 7 bases and J by 2 bases, and 13 bases separated the two germline ends. CDR3 bases: TGTGCCAGCACCGATGGGGGACACACAGATACGCAGTATTTT. This codes for CASTDGGHTDTQYF.

This clonotype was counted ten times or more. This rearrangement joins TRBV24-1 to TRBJ2-1; 9 bases match TRBD2. The CDR3 totals 13 residues. J gave up 6 bases and V 9 bases, and 5 bases lay outside the gene matches. From germline, CDR1 is KGHDR and CDR2 SFDVKD. CDR3 region: CATRASGTNEQFF. The CDR3, as DNA: TGTGCCACCCGGGCTAGCGGGACCAATGAGCAGTTCTTC.

This clonotype was counted at least ten times. The CDR3, as DNA: TGTGCCAGCCCCCCGGCGGGGGGCAATCAGCCCCAGCATTTT. Translating gives CASPPAGGNQPQHF. V usage is TRBV12-3 or TRBV12-4 and J usage is TRBJ1-5, with D possibly TRBD1 on 5 matching bases. There are 14 residues in the CDR3. The V and J ends lost 8 bases and 2 bases respectively, with 13 bases between them.